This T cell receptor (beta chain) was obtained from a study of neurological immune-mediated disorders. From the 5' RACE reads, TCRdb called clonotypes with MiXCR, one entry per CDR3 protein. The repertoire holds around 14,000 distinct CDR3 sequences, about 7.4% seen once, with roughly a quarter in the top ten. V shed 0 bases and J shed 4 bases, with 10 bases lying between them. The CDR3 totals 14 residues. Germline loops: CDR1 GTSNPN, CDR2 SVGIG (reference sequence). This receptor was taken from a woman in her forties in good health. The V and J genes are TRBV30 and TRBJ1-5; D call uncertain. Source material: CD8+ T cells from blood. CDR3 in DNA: TGTGCCTGGAGTGTAGTCGGTTGGAATCAGCCCCAGCATTTT. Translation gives CAWSVVGWNQPQHF.